Listed here are 15 T cell receptor beta chains from one sample, sequenced in a study of early T cells in non-severe SARS-CoV-2 infection. TCRdb re-analysed the 5' RACE reads in MiXCR, keeping a single row per CDR3 protein. Of around 92,000 distinct CDR3 sequences listed, 9.5% to 12% are singletons. Source material: whole blood. The receptors were sampled from an adult who was a healthcare worker with PCR-confirmed SARS-CoV-2 infection or an uninfected control (not recorded which).

The chain recombines TRBV12-3 or TRBV12-4 with TRBJ2-7; the D is unclear. V was clipped by 3 bases and J by 0 bases, with 6 bases between them. The CDR3 is 13 amino acids. Here the CDR3 DNA reads TGTGCCAGCAGTTTCCGGAGCTCCTACGAGCAGTACTTC. It specifies CASSFRSSYEQYF.

In its sample, this clonotype was seen many times. V is TRBV5-4 and J is TRBJ1-1; 7 nucleotides match TRBD1. The V gene's germline CDR1 is SGHNT and CDR2 YYREEE (reference sequence). With 0 bases clipped from V and 1 base from J, the junction kept 6 bases outside the gene matches. The CDR3 loop spans 16 amino acids. The CDR3 protein is CASSLVPQGGNTEAFF. As DNA, the CDR3 is TGTGCCAGCAGCTTGGTTCCCCAGGGGGGGAACACTGAAGCTTTCTTT.

Ten or more counts support this clonotype. The chain combines TRBV2 with TRBJ2-1; 9 bases line up with TRBD1. From germline, CDR1 is SNHLY and CDR2 FYNNEI. Germline trimming cut 9 bases from V and 3 bases from J; bases unmatched to any gene: 3. This CDR3 spans 13 amino acids. CDR3 residues: CASWGQGYNEQFF. In DNA form, the CDR3 reads TGTGCCAGTTGGGGACAGGGCTACAATGAGCAGTTCTTC.

This clonotype was detected many times. CDR3 DNA: TGCAGTGCTAACGACCCGACAGGGGGTACCTCCTACGAGCAGTACTTC. Translating gives CSANDPTGGTSYEQYF. V gene TRBV20-1 combines with J gene TRBJ2-7; 9 bases map to TRBD1. The J segment lost 0 bases and the V segment lost 4 bases, leaving 10 bases of the junction unmatched. Germline V CDR1 and CDR2: DFQATT, SNEGSKA (reference sequence). This CDR3 spans 16 amino acids.

This clonotype was counted ten times or more. The rearrangement links TRBV20-1 to TRBJ2-1; D may be TRBD2 (6 bases). Looked up from germline, CDR1 is DFQATT and CDR2 is SNEGSKA (reference sequence). This CDR3 region has 14 residues. V shed 3 bases and J shed 3 bases, with 12 bases lying between them. CDR3: CSARVSRGYNEQFF. Written as DNA, the CDR3 is TGCAGTGCTAGGGTTTCGCGGGGCTACAATGAGCAGTTCTTC.

J is TRBJ2-2 and V is TRBV6-5; 12 bases align to TRBD2. CDR1 and CDR2 (germline): MNHEY, SVGAGI. CDR3 length equals 17 residues. The J segment lost 5 bases and the V segment lost 3 bases, leaving 7 bases of the junction unmatched. The CDR3 loop is CASSYGLLAGGTGELFF. CDR3 DNA: TGTGCCAGCAGTTATGGACTGCTAGCGGGGGGGACCGGGGAGCTGTTTTTT.

The J gene is TRBJ2-7, the V gene TRBV7-2; D might be TRBD1 (6 bases). The V gene's germline CDR1 is SGHTA and CDR2 FQGNSA. CDR3 length equals 16 residues. V lost 3 bases, J lost 7 bases, and 22 bases lay in between. CDR3 sequence reads: CASSLLVTSPRGEQYF. The CDR3 DNA sequence: TGTGCCAGCAGCTTGTTAGTTACCAGTCCGAGGGGGGAGCAGTACTTC.

This clonotype was counted ten times or more. The chain recombines TRBV5-4 with TRBJ2-1, with 8 bases fitting TRBD2. V shed 4 bases and J 2 bases; nucleotides not matched to a gene: 8. This CDR3 spans 16 amino acids. Per the germline V gene, CDR1 is SGHNT and CDR2 is YYREEE (reference sequence). The DNA of the CDR3 is TGTGCCAGCAGCCGTACCCTTAGCGGGGCCTACAATGAGCAGTTCTTC. Its translation: CASSRTLSGAYNEQFF.

At least ten counts were recorded for this clonotype. The CDR3 DNA reads TGTGCCAGCAGCCTGAGCGGGACTCGTGAGCAGTTCTTC. The encoded protein is CASSLSGTREQFF. This chain uses TRBV4-2 with TRBJ2-1; 7 bases align to TRBD2. Trimming cost V 4 bases and J 9 bases; bases outside gene matches: 6. Germline V gives CDR1 LGHNA, CDR2 YNFKEQ. CDR3 length equals 13 residues.

This sequence joins TRBV4-2 and TRBJ2-7; 10 nucleotides align to TRBD2. Germline V gene data show CDR1 as LGHNA and CDR2 as YNFKEQ. The ends lost 5 bases at V and 6 bases at J; junction bases unmatched: 7. The CDR3 loop spans 14 amino acids. The CDR3 bases are TGTGCCAGCAGCGAAACCGGGACTAGCGTCGAGCAGTACTTC. Its translation is CASSETGTSVEQYF.

This clonotype has only one observation. This chain links TRBV7-3 with TRBJ1-1, with D perhaps TRBD1 (5 bases). CDR1 SGHTA and CDR2 FQGTGA come from the germline V gene. This CDR3 is 15 amino acids long. V was cut by 2 bases and J by 4 bases, with 14 bases left in between. The CDR3 nucleotides are TGTGCCAGCAGCTTAGAGGGGACGATAGGCACTGAAGCTTTCTTT. Protein sequence: CASSLEGTIGTEAFF. Using reference TRBV7-3 and TRBJ1-1 for the parts outside the CDR3, the full variable domain is GAGVSQTPSNKVTEKGKYVELRCDPISGHTALYWYRQSLGQGPEFLIYFQGTGAADDSGLPNDRFFAVRPEGSVSTLKIQRTERGDSAVYLCASSLEGTIGTEAFFGQGTRLTVV.

This clonotype was counted many times. The V and J genes are TRBV6-6 and TRBJ1-1; the D gene is possibly TRBD1 (5 bases). Per the germline V gene, CDR1 is MNHNY and CDR2 is SVGAGI (reference sequence). V was shortened by 5 bases and J by 3 bases, with 13 bases between the two germline ends. The length of the CDR3 is 14 residues. CDR3 bases: TGTGCCAGCAGTGGCAGGGTGGGGGACACTGAAGCTTTCTTT. It yields the protein CASSGRVGDTEAFF.

The chain joins TRBV29-1 to TRBJ1-1, with a tentative D call TRBD1 (5 bases). Germline CDR1 is SQVTM and CDR2 is ANQGSEA. The germline V and J ends were trimmed by 1 base and 13 bases, with 16 bases remaining between them. The CDR3 has 12 residues. The CDR3 nucleotides are TGCAGCGTTGAAGGCCAGGGTTTGCTGGTTTTCTTT. It codes for CSVEGQGLLVFF.

This chain uses TRBV7-8 with TRBJ1-1; D is ambiguous. V was shortened by 6 bases and J by 6 bases, with 11 bases between the two germline ends. Germline CDR1 is SGHVS and CDR2 is FQNEAQ. The CDR3 covers 12 residues. The CDR3: CASSRAGAEAFF. DNA for the CDR3: TGTGCCAGCAGTCGTGCCGGGGCTGAAGCTTTCTTT.

This clonotype has a count of ten or more. This chain connects TRBV27 to TRBJ2-1, with D perhaps matching TRBD2 (6 bases). Trimming cost V 6 bases and J 2 bases, with 14 bases left between them. The CDR3 consists of 15 residues. Germline V CDR1 and CDR2: MNHEY, SMNVEV (reference sequence). CDR3 sequence (DNA): TGTGCCAGCAGAGGTTGGAGGGGCCCCTACAATGAGCAGTTCTTC. This gives the protein CASRGWRGPYNEQFF.